This TCR beta chain is from a study of cytomegalovirus exposure and HLA in healthy donors. Study-level information: A later analysis reported the same platform for the roughly 120 validation repertoires and the approximately 670 first-cohort repertoires.

Study results and limitations: One later analysis, an examination of the 120 or so validation repertoires, found that first-cohort TCR clusters tended to co-occur in them. Most TCR sequences proved rare, with some public TCRs found in many donors.

Concerning this clone: Its antigen remains unidentified.

Repertoires were generated with immunoSEQ multiplex PCR, while TCRdb's copy carries only in-frame clones and drops some. The data contain about 62,000 clones, approximately 95% of them singletons. Trimming pared 2 bases from V and 1 base from J, leaving 9 bases between. The CDR3 extends over 14 amino acids. CDR1 and CDR2 (germline): SGHNT, YYREEE (reference sequence). The J gene is TRBJ1-1, the V gene TRBV5-4; D perhaps matches TRBD1 (6 bases). The sample taken for sequencing was PBMCs. The clonotype originates from a woman under 30 in good health and CMV-seropositive. The CDR3 DNA reads TGTGCCAGCAGCTTCTCGACAGGGAACACTGAAGCTTTCTTT. It specifies CASSFSTGNTEAFF.